This T cell receptor (beta chain) is from a study of blood T cell repertoires in COVID-19 (dated by TCRdb to 2020 to 2022). About the study as a whole: Samples from collaborators originated in the United States, Italy and Spain and spanned both the acute and convalescent phases of COVID-19. The repertoires were released in a freely available public database intended as a resource for research on the immune response to SARS-CoV-2. The sample metadata nearly always contained a de-identified subject ID, COVID-19 status, age in years and sex. Samples came from the ongoing ImmuneRACE study (first 160 participants) plus 1,254 subjects from 6 global collaborators. Deeply sampled blood TCRbeta repertoires from subjects exposed to, actively infected with, or recovered from COVID-19 were included in the dataset. Where HLA class I and class II types were available, the types were taken from metadata supplied by the sample provider, not from assay-based typing. The prospective study material was composed of cDNA or gDNA derived from T cells, B-cell-depleted T cells, or PBMCs. Study-level results and caveats: How much clinical and demographic metadata was included differed by source and by participant, and the metadata was provided uncurated.

The collaborating institutions used their own protocols to collect whole blood in K2EDTA tubes. Collaborator samples were shipped for TCRbeta analysis as frozen whole blood, isolated PBMCs, or DNA extracted from either sample type. Comments on this clone: There is no known antigen for this receptor. Nothing much larger sits one base from this clone, and base qualities are not available.

TCRbeta CDR3 regions were amplified from genomic DNA by means of the immunoSEQ Assay, a bias-controlled multiplex PCR. The authors processed their data as follows. Nucleated cell counts per sample were estimated from amplification of reference gene primers within the assay. To quantify the absolute abundance of each unique TCRbeta CDR3 rearrangement, sequence reads were collapsed and filtered. For each sample, productive Simpson clonality was calculated as the square root of Simpson's diversity index over productive rearrangements. TCRdb took this table from immuneACCESS and kept in-frame rearrangements with V and J called. Such tables lack part of the clones; where checked against another copy, unresolved V genes explain under half of the gap, and the rest is unexplained. The V and J calls and clone size were taken over from that table, and D and trimming were inferred from the DNA. The sample table shows approximately 250,000 clones, and more than 85% are seen once. Less than 4.5% of the sample lies in the top ten.

The source is a man aged 18 to 30 with active or convalescent COVID-19. Sequencing input: peripheral blood.

The DNA is TGCGCCAGCAGCCAAGATTTCGACGAGCAGTACTTC. The encoded protein is CASSQDFDEQYF. The chain links TRBV4-1 with TRBJ2-7, with an unclear D gene assignment. The germline V gene supplies CDR1 MGHRA and CDR2 YSYEKL. The CDR3 covers 12 residues, taking in both the cysteine and the phenylalanine. Just the 36-base CDR3 DNA is kept, in frame starting at base 1. A distance of 5 bases separates the germline ends of V and J, which lose 0 bases and 5 bases respectively.